These 10 T cell receptor beta chains came from one sample sequenced in a study of Graves' ophthalmopathy and Graves' hyperthyroidism. The authors amplified TCR beta CDR3 regions from RNA transcripts. Second-round multiplex PCR came after a first-round RT-PCR that employed HTBI primers. TCRdb reprocessed the multiplex PCR reads via MiXCR and lists one record per CDR3 protein. The table shows roughly 400,000 distinct CDR3 sequences, with about 17% occurring only once. Sequenced: peripheral blood. The origin of the receptors is a woman between 18 and 30 years old with Graves' ophthalmopathy.

This clonotype has at least ten counts. The chain combines TRBV12-3 or TRBV12-4 with TRBJ2-7, with D possibly matching TRBD2 (7 bases). The CDR3 runs to 14 residues. Between the trimmed V and J ends, which lost 4 bases and 2 bases, there was a span of 12 bases. The CDR3 region is CASSSRGAAYEQYF. CDR3 bases: TGTGCCAGCAGTTCCCGGGGGGCCGCCTACGAGCAGTACTTC.

This sequence joins TRBV20-1 and TRBJ1-2; 8 positions agree with TRBD1. The V gene end was trimmed by 5 bases and the J gene end by 4 bases; junction bases not matched to a gene: 9. The germline V gene encodes CDR1 DFQATT and CDR2 SNEGSKA (reference sequence). The CDR3 sequence is 14 residues long. The CDR3: CSASQGQGSYGYTF. CDR3 DNA sequence: TGCAGTGCTTCCCAAGGACAGGGAAGCTATGGCTACACCTTC.

At least ten counts were recorded for this clonotype. V is TRBV5-1 and J is TRBJ2-5; possibly TRBD1 for D (6 bases). V gave up 0 bases and J gave up 5 bases, with 14 bases separating them. Germline V gene sequence: CDR1 SGHRS, CDR2 YFSETQ. The length of the CDR3 is 15 residues. For the CDR3, the DNA is TGCGCCAGCAGCTTGGGCACAGGGCTGGATGAGACCCAGTACTTC. It yields the protein CASSLGTGLDETQYF.

This clonotype was found many times. The chain joins TRBV28 to TRBJ2-7; TRBD1 is a possible D gene (6 bases). V lost 7 bases and J 3 bases, leaving 16 bases between the germline ends. Germline values: CDR1 MDHEN, CDR2 SYDVKM. CDR3 length equals 14 residues. CDR3 loop: CASISTGRNYEQYF. DNA of the CDR3: TGTGCCAGCATCTCGACAGGCCGAAACTACGAGCAGTACTTC.

In this sample, this clonotype turned up once. The chain carries TRBV19 and TRBJ2-2; D not certain. CDR3 size: 11 residues. Germline V gene sequence: CDR1 LNHDA, CDR2 SQIVND (reference sequence). Trimming removed 6 bases from V and 7 bases from J, with 6 bases in between. The CDR3 here is CASRAHGELFF. The CDR3 DNA reads as TGTGCCAGTAGGGCCCACGGGGAGCTGTTTTTT. The full variable domain, its missing parts supplied by reference TRBV19 and TRBJ2-2, is DGGITQSPKYLFRKEGQNVTLSCEQNLNHDAMYWYRQDPGQGLRLIYYSQIVNDFQKGDIAEGYSVSREKKESFPLTVTSAQKNPTAFYLCASRAHGELFFGEGSRLTVL.

This clonotype was seen ten or more times. The chain has TRBV5-1 and TRBJ2-5; 7 positions agree with TRBD1. CDR3 length: 16 residues. CDR1 and CDR2 (germline): SGHRS, YFSETQ. The V segment lost 3 bases and the J segment 4 bases; nucleotides outside the gene matches: 12. In DNA, the CDR3 is TGCGCCAGCAGCTCTTATTCGACAGGGATAAGAGAGACCCAGTACTTC. As protein: CASSSYSTGIRETQYF.

This chain uses TRBV6-5 with TRBJ2-5; 8 nucleotides align to TRBD2. Germline assignment: CDR1 MNHEY and CDR2 SVGAGI. V trimming: 6 bases; J trimming: 1 base; junction bases outside the gene matches: 7. This CDR3 has 15 amino acids. The CDR3 sequence is CASRYSGNPQETQYF. The CDR3, as DNA: TGTGCCAGCAGGTATAGCGGGAACCCCCAAGAGACCCAGTACTTC.

This clonotype was seen many times. This chain uses TRBV4-3 with TRBJ2-7; 10 bases are a match to TRBD1. Germline V gene lookup returns CDR1 LGHNA and CDR2 YSLEER. This CDR3 spans 18 amino acids. V shed 2 bases, J shed 1 base, and the junction held 11 bases outside the gene matches. The CDR3, as DNA: TGCGCCAGCAGCCAATCATGGTGGGACAGGGGACAATCCTACGAGCAGTACTTC. It yields the protein CASSQSWWDRGQSYEQYF.

The table lists this clonotype with many counts. This CDR3 is CASSQTGAGWGETQYF. The CDR3 DNA reads TGTGCCAGCAGCCAGACGGGAGCAGGGTGGGGAGAGACCCAGTACTTC. The chain links TRBV7-2 to TRBJ2-5, with a weak D call TRBD2 (6 bases). With 5 bases removed from V and 4 bases from J, the gap between germline ends came to 20 bases. Germline CDR1 SGHTA, CDR2 FQGNSA. This CDR3 is built from 16 residues.

In this sample, this clonotype turned up many times. This rearrangement joins TRBV28 to TRBJ1-5, with TRBD1 identical over 7 bases. CDR1 is MDHEN, CDR2 SYDVKM, per germline. The CDR3 extends over 15 amino acids. V shed 5 bases and J 6 bases; nucleotides not matched to a gene: 10. In DNA, the CDR3 is TGTGCCAGCAGTCCCAGGGACAGAATCGGTCAGCCCCAGCATTTT. Residues: CASSPRDRIGQPQHF.